This TCR beta chain was captured by sequencing in a study of blood T cell repertoires in COVID-19 (dated by TCRdb to 2019 to 2021). Describing the broader study: Recovered participants in ImmuneRACE Cohort 3 were defined as having two consecutive negative NP/OP PCR tests, clearance from a healthcare professional, or resolution of symptoms. The collaborator samples originated in the United States, Italy and Spain and spanned the acute and convalescent phases of COVID-19. Sample metadata almost always included a de-identified subject ID, COVID-19 status, age in years and sex. A freely available public database, intended as a resource for researchers studying the immune response to SARS-CoV-2, is where the repertoires were released. Samples were obtained from the ongoing ImmuneRACE study (first 160 participants) and from some 1,300 subjects provided by 6 global collaborators. The dataset comprised deeply sampled blood TCRbeta repertoires from subjects exposed to, actively infected with, or recovered from COVID-19. HLA class I and class II types, where available, came from metadata supplied by the sample provider rather than from assay-based typing. The prospective study material was composed of cDNA or gDNA derived from T cells, B-cell-depleted T cells, or PBMCs.

Study-level results and caveats: How much clinical and demographic metadata was included differed by source and by participant, and the metadata was provided uncurated.

TCRbeta CDR3 regions were amplified from genomic DNA using the immunoSEQ Assay, a bias-controlled multiplex PCR. For the original study's pipeline: The number of nucleated cells in each sample was estimated by amplification of reference gene primers within the assay. To quantify the absolute abundance of each unique TCRbeta CDR3 rearrangement, sequence reads were collapsed and filtered. For each sample, productive Simpson clonality was calculated as the square root of Simpson's diversity index over productive rearrangements. TCRdb's version of the immuneACCESS table is confined to in-frame rearrangements and falls short of the full clone set. An unresolved V gene accounts for under half of the shortfall where checked; the remainder is of unknown origin. For V, J and clone size, that table is used; D and trimming come from the DNA. The sample table contains about 170,000 clones; only one count was recorded for approximately 79% of them. The top ten clonotypes cover around 20% of the sample.

With regard to this clone: Its cognate antigen has yet to be identified. Base-call qualities are not available, and no considerably larger clone is one nucleotide away.

In the prospective study, participants were roughly 18 to 95 years old, resided in under 30 geographic areas of the United States, and were enrolled through a virtual design. Cohort assignment in the prospective study relied on participant-reported clinical history from a screening survey and a study questionnaire. Each participant in the prospective study had whole blood, serum and a nasopharyngeal or oropharyngeal swab collected by mobile phlebotomists. Over a roughly 2-month period, participants in the prospective study had the option of providing additional blood draws and questionnaires. Before DNA extraction, prospective study blood samples were shipped either frozen or at room temperature. The specimen was PBMCs or T cells enriched from blood (not recorded which). The clonotype comes from a woman aged 70-85 years in a cohort exposed to, infected with or recovered from COVID-19 (not recorded which).

The DNA sequence is given as TGCGCCAGCAGCTTGAGCCTAGCAGGCACCGGGGAGCTGTTTTTT. It encodes CASSLSLAGTGELFF. The chain is encoded by TRBV5-1 joined to TRBJ2-2; TRBD2 is perhaps the D gene, given 5 matching bases. Trimming costs V 1 base and J 4 bases, and their ends lie 11 bases apart. CDR3 length: 15 amino acids, cysteine to phenylalanine. Kept here is only the CDR3 DNA, which spans 45 bases and is read in frame from base 1. In the germline V gene, CDR1 corresponds to SGHRS and CDR2 to YFSETQ.